This T cell receptor beta chain appears in the sequencing data of a study of identical twins. Study-level findings and limits: The same donors were not followed; conclusions instead depended on cross-sectional statistical analysis.

On this clonotype itself: Its target is not known.

Unique molecular identifiers were present on the cDNA, which also gained a universal primer site by template switching. TCRdb re-analysed the 5' RACE reads in MiXCR, keeping a single row per CDR3 protein. The sample has about 690,000 distinct CDR3 sequences; roughly 20% are singletons. The sample was also linked to a second study, of T cells expressing NK-cell markers. As reported in that work: All TCR beta repertoires analysed originated from sorted CD3+CD56+NKG2C+, CD3+CD56+NKG2C- and CD3+CD56-NKG2C+ T cells. The CD3+CD56-NKG2C+ fraction was also led by these clonotypes in a few donors.

The material sequenced was PBMCs. The source is a woman between 18 and 30 years old in good health.

This CDR3 is CASLQTGNTEAFF. CDR3 DNA: TGTGCCAGCCTTCAGACAGGGAACACTGAAGCTTTCTTT. The V gene is TRBV12-3 or TRBV12-4, the J gene TRBJ1-1; perhaps TRBD1 as D (6 bases). This CDR3 contains 13 residues. The ends were cut back, 8 bases at V and 1 base at J, with 11 bases in the middle.